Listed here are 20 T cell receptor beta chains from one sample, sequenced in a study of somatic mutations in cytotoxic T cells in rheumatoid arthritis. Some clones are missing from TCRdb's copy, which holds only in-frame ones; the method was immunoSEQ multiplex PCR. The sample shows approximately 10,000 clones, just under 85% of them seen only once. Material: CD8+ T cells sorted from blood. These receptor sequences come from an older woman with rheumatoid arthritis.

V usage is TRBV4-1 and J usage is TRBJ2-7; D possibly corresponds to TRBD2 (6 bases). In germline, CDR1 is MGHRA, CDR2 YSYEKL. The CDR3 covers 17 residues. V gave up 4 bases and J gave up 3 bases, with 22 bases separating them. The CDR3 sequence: CASSLAPASEVHYEQYF. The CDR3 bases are TGCGCCAGCAGCCTAGCTCCAGCTAGCGAGGTTCACTACGAGCAGTACTTC.

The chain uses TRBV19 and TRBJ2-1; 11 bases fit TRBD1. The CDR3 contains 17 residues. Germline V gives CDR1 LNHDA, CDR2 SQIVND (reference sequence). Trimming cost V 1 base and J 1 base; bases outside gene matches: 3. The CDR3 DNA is TGTGCCAGTAGTATAGGGGACAGGGGGTTTTCCTACAATGAGCAGTTCTTC. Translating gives CASSIGDRGFSYNEQFF. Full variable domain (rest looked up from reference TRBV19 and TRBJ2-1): DGGITQSPKYLFRKEGQNVTLSCEQNLNHDAMYWYRQDPGQGLRLIYYSQIVNDFQKGDIAEGYSVSREKKESFPLTVTSAQKNPTAFYLCASSIGDRGFSYNEQFFGPGTRLTVL.

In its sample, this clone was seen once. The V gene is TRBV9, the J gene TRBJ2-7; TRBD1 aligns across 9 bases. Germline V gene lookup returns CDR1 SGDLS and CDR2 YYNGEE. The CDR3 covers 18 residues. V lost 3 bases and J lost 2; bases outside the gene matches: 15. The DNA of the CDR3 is TGTGCCAGCAGCGACCGGGACAGGGCTGACCTGGGCCCCTACGAGCAGTACTTC. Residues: CASSDRDRADLGPYEQYF. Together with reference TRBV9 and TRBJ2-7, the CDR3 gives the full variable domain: DSGVTQTPKHLITATGQRVTLRCSPRSGDLSVYWYQQSLDQGLQFLIQYYNGEERAKGNILERFSAQQFPDLHSELNLSSLELGDSALYFCASSDRDRADLGPYEQYFGPGTRLTVT.

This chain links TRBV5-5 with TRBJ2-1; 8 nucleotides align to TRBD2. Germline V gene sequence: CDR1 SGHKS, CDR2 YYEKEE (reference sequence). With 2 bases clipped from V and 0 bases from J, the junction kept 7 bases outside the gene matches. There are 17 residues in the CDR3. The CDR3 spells CASSFLLAESSYNEQFF. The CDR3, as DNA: TGTGCCAGCAGCTTTTTACTAGCGGAGAGCTCCTACAATGAGCAGTTCTTC.

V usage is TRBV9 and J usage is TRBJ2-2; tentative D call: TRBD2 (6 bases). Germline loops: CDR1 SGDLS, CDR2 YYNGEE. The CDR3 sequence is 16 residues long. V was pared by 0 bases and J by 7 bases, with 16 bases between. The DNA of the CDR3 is TGTGCCAGCAGCGTAGAGGAGGGAGCGTGGGGCGGGGAGCTGTTTTTT. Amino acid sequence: CASSVEEGAWGGELFF.

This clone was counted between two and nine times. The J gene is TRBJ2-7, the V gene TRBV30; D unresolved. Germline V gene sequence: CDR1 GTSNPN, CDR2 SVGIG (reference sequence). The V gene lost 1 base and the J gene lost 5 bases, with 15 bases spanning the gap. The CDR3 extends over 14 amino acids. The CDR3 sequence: CAWSGEESPHEQYF. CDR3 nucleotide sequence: TGTGCCTGGAGTGGAGAAGAATCCCCTCACGAGCAGTACTTC.

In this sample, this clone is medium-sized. The CDR3 sequence is CASSQPGTGYYEQYF. In nucleotides, the CDR3 is TGCGCCAGCAGCCAACCCGGGACAGGGTACTACGAGCAGTACTTC. The rearrangement uses TRBV4-1 and TRBJ2-7; 9 nucleotides line up with TRBD1. Germline CDR1 MGHRA, CDR2 YSYEKL. V shed 2 bases and J 3 bases; nucleotides not matched to a gene: 5. The CDR3 sequence is 15 residues long.

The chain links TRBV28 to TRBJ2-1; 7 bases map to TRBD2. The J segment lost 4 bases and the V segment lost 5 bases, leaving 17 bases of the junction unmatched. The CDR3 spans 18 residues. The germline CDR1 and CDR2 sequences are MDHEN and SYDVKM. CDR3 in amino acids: CASSGRAGEPPLYNEQFF. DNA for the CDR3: TGTGCCAGCAGTGGACGGGCGGGAGAGCCACCGTTGTACAATGAGCAGTTCTTC.

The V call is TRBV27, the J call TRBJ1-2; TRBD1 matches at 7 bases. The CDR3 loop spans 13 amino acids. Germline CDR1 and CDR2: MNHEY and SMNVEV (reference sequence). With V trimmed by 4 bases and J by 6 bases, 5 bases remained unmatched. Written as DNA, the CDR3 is TGTGCCAGCAGTTCTTCAGGGGGAAATGGCTACACCTTC. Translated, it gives CASSSSGGNGYTF.

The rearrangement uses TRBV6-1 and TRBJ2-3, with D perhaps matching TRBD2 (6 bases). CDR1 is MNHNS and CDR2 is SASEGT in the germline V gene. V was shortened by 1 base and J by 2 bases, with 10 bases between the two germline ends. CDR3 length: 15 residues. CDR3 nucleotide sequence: TGTGCCAGCAGTGAAGTCCCGGGACTCACAGATACGCAGTATTTT. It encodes CASSEVPGLTDTQYF.

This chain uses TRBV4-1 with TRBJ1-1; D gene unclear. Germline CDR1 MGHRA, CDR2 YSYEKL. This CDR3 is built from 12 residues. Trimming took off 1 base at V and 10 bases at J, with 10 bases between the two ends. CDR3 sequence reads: CASSQGDRGAFF. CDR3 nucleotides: TGCGCCAGCAGCCAAGGGGATCGGGGAGCTTTCTTT.

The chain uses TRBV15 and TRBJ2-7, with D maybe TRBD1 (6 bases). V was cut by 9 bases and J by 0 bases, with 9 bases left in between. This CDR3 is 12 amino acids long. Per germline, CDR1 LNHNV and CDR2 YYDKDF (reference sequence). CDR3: CATRGHSYEQYF. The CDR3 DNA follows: TGTGCCACGAGGGGACACTCCTACGAGCAGTACTTC.

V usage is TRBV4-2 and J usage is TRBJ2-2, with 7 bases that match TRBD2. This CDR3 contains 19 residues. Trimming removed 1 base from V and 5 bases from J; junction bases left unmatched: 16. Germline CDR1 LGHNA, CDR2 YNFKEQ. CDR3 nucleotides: TGTGCCAGCAGCCAAGCGGTAGCGACTAGCCCTTTCGGGACCGGGGAGCTGTTTTTT. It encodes CASSQAVATSPFGTGELFF.

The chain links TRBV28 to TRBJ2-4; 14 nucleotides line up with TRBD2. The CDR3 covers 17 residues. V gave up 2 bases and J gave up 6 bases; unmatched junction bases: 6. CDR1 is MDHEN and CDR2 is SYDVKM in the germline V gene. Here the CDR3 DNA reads TGTGCCAGCAGTTTACCCGGGACTAGCGGGAGCGGAAACATTCAGTACTTC. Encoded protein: CASSLPGTSGSGNIQYF.

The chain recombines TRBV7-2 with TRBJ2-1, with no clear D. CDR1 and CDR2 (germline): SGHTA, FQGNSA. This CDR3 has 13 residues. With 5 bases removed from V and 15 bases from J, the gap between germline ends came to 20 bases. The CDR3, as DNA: TGTGCCAGCAGCCCGACCAACAGCCCGACCCCGTTCTTC. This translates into CASSPTNSPTPFF.

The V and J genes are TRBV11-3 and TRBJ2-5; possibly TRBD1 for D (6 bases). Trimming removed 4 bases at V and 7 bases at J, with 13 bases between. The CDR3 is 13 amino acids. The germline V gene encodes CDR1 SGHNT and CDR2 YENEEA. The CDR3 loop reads CASSSTADRTQYF. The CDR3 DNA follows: TGTGCCAGCAGCTCCACCGCGGACAGGACCCAGTACTTC.

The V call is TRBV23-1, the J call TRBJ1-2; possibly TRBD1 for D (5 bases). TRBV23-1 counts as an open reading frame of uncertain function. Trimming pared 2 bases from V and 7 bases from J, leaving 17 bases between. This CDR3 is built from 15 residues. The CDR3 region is CASSQLTVNQGGYTF. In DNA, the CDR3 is TGCGCCAGCAGTCAACTGACGGTTAATCAGGGTGGCTACACCTTC.

The CDR3 bases are TGCGCCAGCAGCGACCCACAACAGGGGGCGTGGACTGAAGCTTTCTTT. This sequence encodes CASSDPQQGAWTEAFF. The genes are TRBV5-1 and TRBJ1-1, with 9 nucleotides matching TRBD1. CDR1 is SGHRS and CDR2 is YFSETQ in the germline V gene. CDR3 size: 16 residues. The V gene end was trimmed by 4 bases and the J gene end by 5 bases; junction bases not matched to a gene: 12.

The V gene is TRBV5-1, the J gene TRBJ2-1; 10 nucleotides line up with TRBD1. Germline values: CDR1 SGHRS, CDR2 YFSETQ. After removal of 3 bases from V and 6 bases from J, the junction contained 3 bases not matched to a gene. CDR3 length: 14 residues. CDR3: CASSWGQGINEQFF. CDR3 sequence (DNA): TGCGCCAGCAGCTGGGGACAGGGGATCAATGAGCAGTTCTTC.

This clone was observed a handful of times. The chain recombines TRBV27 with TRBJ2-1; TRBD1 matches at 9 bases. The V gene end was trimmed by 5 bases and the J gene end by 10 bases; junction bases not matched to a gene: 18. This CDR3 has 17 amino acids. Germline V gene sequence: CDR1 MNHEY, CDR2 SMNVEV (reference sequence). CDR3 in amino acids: CASSDPPGTGSLGEQFF. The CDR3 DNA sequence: TGTGCCAGCAGTGACCCTCCCGGGACAGGGAGTTTAGGGGAGCAGTTCTTC.